One sample yielded the 16 T cell receptor beta chains listed below, sequenced in a study of T cell changes during pregnancy in multiple sclerosis. Profiling relied on immunoSEQ multiplex PCR, and the TCRdb table lists in-frame clones only, not all of them. The sample has around 75,000 clones, over 85% seen once. This sample comprised CD4+ T cells from peripheral blood mononuclear cells, obtained after pregnancy. These receptors were taken from a female donor with multiple sclerosis, enrolled in a pregnancy study.

This chain links TRBV28 with TRBJ2-6, with 9 bases identical to TRBD2. V trimming: 3 bases; J trimming: 1 base; junction bases outside the gene matches: 7. CDR1 and CDR2 (germline): MDHEN, SYDVKM. This CDR3 is built from 18 residues. This CDR3 reads CASSFRVSGSSGANVLTF. CDR3 bases: TGTGCCAGCAGTTTCCGTGTTAGCGGGAGTTCTGGGGCCAACGTCCTGACTTTC.

This clone was seen a single time. The chain carries TRBV4-2 and TRBJ2-3; D gene unclear. The CDR3 is 14 amino acids. Germline CDR1 is LGHNA and CDR2 is YNFKEQ. The V and J ends lost 0 bases and 5 bases respectively, with 9 bases between them. For the CDR3, the DNA is TGTGCCAGCAGCCAAGACCAGTTTGGAGATACGCAGTATTTT. It encodes CASSQDQFGDTQYF.

The CDR3 is CASSYRRGGYQETQYF. CDR3 in DNA: TGTGCCAGCAGCTACAGACGGGGGGGGTACCAAGAGACCCAGTACTTC. The chain is built from TRBV7-2 and TRBJ2-5; TRBD2 agrees at 8 bases. With 4 bases clipped from V and 0 bases from J, the junction kept 7 bases outside the gene matches. The CDR3 spans 16 residues. CDR1 is SGHTA, CDR2 FQGNSA, per germline.

The chain is built from TRBV7-2 and TRBJ2-7; 8 bases are shared with TRBD2. The CDR3 totals 15 residues. Germline V CDR1 and CDR2: SGHTA, FQGNSA. After removal of 2 bases from V and 3 bases from J, the junction contained 6 bases not matched to a gene. The CDR3 region is CASSLWAGRDYEQYF. As DNA, the CDR3 is TGTGCCAGCAGCTTATGGGCCGGGAGGGACTACGAGCAGTACTTC.

The chain uses TRBV5-4 and TRBJ2-3; 12 nucleotides match TRBD2. The CDR3 loop spans 17 amino acids. V gave up 0 bases and J gave up 4 bases; unmatched junction bases: 6. CDR1 and CDR2 (germline): SGHNT, YYREEE (reference sequence). Written as DNA, the CDR3 is TGTGCCAGCAGCTTGGGTGTGCTAGCGGGAGGGGCAGATACGCAGTATTTT. Protein product: CASSLGVLAGGADTQYF.

CDR3 DNA: TGTGCCAGCAGGCCGGGACAGGGAAACACCATATATTTT. Translation: CASRPGQGNTIYF. The J gene is TRBJ1-3, the V gene TRBV6-1, with TRBD1 matching 7 bases. With 6 bases clipped from V and 4 bases from J, the junction kept 3 bases outside the gene matches. Germline CDR1 MNHNS, CDR2 SASEGT. The length of the CDR3 is 13 residues.

V and J are TRBV2 and TRBJ1-5; 7 bases align to TRBD1. Germline CDR1 SNHLY, CDR2 FYNNEI. V trimming: 4 bases; J trimming: 6 bases; junction bases outside the gene matches: 9. CDR3 length equals 15 residues. The CDR3 loop reads CASSALTGKGQPQHF. CDR3 bases: TGTGCCAGCAGTGCCTTGACAGGGAAGGGTCAGCCCCAGCATTTT.

This rearrangement joins TRBV19 to TRBJ2-2, with 10 bases matching TRBD2. CDR3 length: 15 amino acids. V shed 3 bases and J 7 bases; nucleotides not matched to a gene: 5. CDR1 and CDR2 (germline): LNHDA, SQIVND (reference sequence). In nucleotides, the CDR3 is TGTGCCAGTAGTATTCAGAGCGGGAGGGTCGGGGAGCTGTTTTTT. Encoded protein: CASSIQSGRVGELFF.

The chain is built from TRBV7-2 and TRBJ2-7, with TRBD2 identical over 13 bases. The CDR3 spans 13 residues. The V gene end was trimmed by 8 bases and the J gene end by 6 bases; junction bases not matched to a gene: 4. Germline V gives CDR1 SGHTA, CDR2 FQGNSA. The CDR3 here is CASGTSGATEQYF. CDR3 sequence (DNA): TGTGCCAGCGGGACTAGCGGGGCCACCGAGCAGTACTTC. Complete variable domain (other parts from reference TRBV7-2 and TRBJ2-7): GAGVSQSPSNKVTEKGKDVELRCDPISGHTALYWYRQSLGQGLEFLIYFQGNSAPDKSGLPSDRFSAERTGGSVSTLTIQRTQQEDSAVYLCASGTSGATEQYFGPGTRLTVT.

The V and J genes are TRBV7-9 and TRBJ1-1, with TRBD1 matching over 7 bases. CDR1 SEHNR and CDR2 FQNEAQ come from the germline V gene (reference sequence). The CDR3 covers 13 residues. J lost 6 bases, V lost 3 bases, and 4 bases had no gene match. The CDR3 sequence: CASSLTGKSEAFF. CDR3 DNA sequence: TGTGCCAGCAGCTTGACAGGGAAGTCTGAAGCTTTCTTT.

The rearrangement joins TRBV7-2 to TRBJ1-1; the D gene is possibly TRBD1 (5 bases). V was pared by 3 bases and J by 3 bases, with 11 bases between. The CDR3 extends over 14 amino acids. The germline V gene has CDR1 SGHTA and CDR2 FQGNSA. DNA of the CDR3: TGTGCCAGCAGCTTTTCGGCGGGGGACACTGAAGCTTTCTTT. This sequence encodes CASSFSAGDTEAFF.

This clone was seen once. The CDR3 DNA reads as TGTGCCAGCAGGGGGGACAGGGGGCCGAGGTCGGATACGCAGTATTTT. Encoded protein: CASRGDRGPRSDTQYF. V is TRBV28 and J is TRBJ2-3; 12 bases are a match to TRBD1. The CDR3 spans 16 residues. The junction had 10 bases not matched to a gene; V was cut back by 6 bases and J by 6 bases. Germline CDR1 MDHEN, CDR2 SYDVKM.

The chain is built from TRBV6-1 and TRBJ1-1; 9 bases align to TRBD1. CDR1 is MNHNS and CDR2 is SASEGT in the germline V gene. The CDR3 has 14 amino acids. V lost 3 bases, J lost 11 bases, and 10 bases stayed unmatched. This CDR3 reads CASSEVPGQGYAFF. As DNA, the CDR3 is TGTGCCAGCAGTGAGGTCCCGGGACAGGGCTACGCTTTCTTT.

This clone came up once. This chain connects TRBV30 to TRBJ2-1; 9 bases agree with TRBD2. Germline V CDR1 and CDR2: GTSNPN, SVGIG (reference sequence). Trimming at V came to 3 bases and at J to 8 bases, leaving 14 bases not matched to a gene. CDR3 size: 16 residues. The CDR3 DNA sequence: TGTGCCTGGAGAGGCGGGAGGGCCATCTGGGCCGATGAGCAGTTCTTC. Translated: CAWRGGRAIWADEQFF.

J is TRBJ1-2 and V is TRBV28, with D uncertain. Germline CDR1 reads MDHEN; CDR2 reads SYDVKM. Deletions cut 4 bases from V and 3 bases from J, with 3 bases between. The CDR3 covers 11 residues. The CDR3 sequence: CASSSDYGYTF. Written as DNA, the CDR3 is TGTGCCAGCAGTTCGGACTATGGCTACACCTTC.

The chain is built from TRBV5-1 and TRBJ1-2, with 7 bases fitting TRBD1. This CDR3 comprises 17 residues. V was pared by 2 bases and J by 5 bases, with 15 bases of the junction left unmatched. Per the germline V gene, CDR1 is SGHRS and CDR2 is YFSETQ. As DNA, the CDR3 is TGCGCCAGCAGCTTTGGCCGGGCGACAGGGAAATTTTATGGCTACACCTTC. As protein: CASSFGRATGKFYGYTF.